A selection of T cell receptor beta chains follows, all from one sample in a study of blood T cell repertoires in COVID-19. Libraries were prepared by immunoSEQ multiplex PCR; TCRdb keeps only in-frame clonotypes and omits some of them. The profile shows over 85,000 clones, 70% to 80% of them singletons. Sequenced input: peripheral blood. The receptors here all came from a man between 70 and 80 years old with acute or convalescent COVID-19. Each CDR3 is given with its conserved first and last residue. Each record gives: D gene, V gene, clone size, J gene, CDR3 protein, CDR3 DNA. D genes are given only for firm matches. Some rows have no size entry. The others give once, few or many, or a class for an expanded clone.

d_call: .; v_call: TRBV19; clone_size: .; j_call: TRBJ1-1; cdr3_aa: CASSPRRVWNTEAFF; cdr3_nt: TGTGCCAGTAGTCCCCGCAGGGTATGGAACACTGAAGCTTTCTTT
d_call: .; v_call: TRBV19; clone_size: .; j_call: TRBJ2-2; cdr3_aa: CASSRLGELFF; cdr3_nt: TGTGCCAGTAGTAGACTCGGGGAGCTGTTTTTT
d_call: TRBD2; v_call: TRBV5-6; clone_size: .; j_call: TRBJ2-7; cdr3_aa: CASGRAYEQYF; cdr3_nt: TGTGCCAGCGGGAGGGCATACGAGCAGTACTTC
d_call: .; v_call: TRBV5-6; clone_size: .; j_call: TRBJ1-5; cdr3_aa: CASSLARVRGNQPQHF; cdr3_nt: TGTGCCAGCAGCTTGGCCAGGGTCCGTGGCAATCAGCCCCAGCATTTT
d_call: TRBD2; v_call: TRBV3-1/TRBV3-2; clone_size: .; j_call: TRBJ2-7; cdr3_aa: CASSPLAGGAYEQYF; cdr3_nt: TGTGCCAGCAGCCCGCTAGCGGGAGGGGCCTACGAGCAGTACTTC
d_call: TRBD1; v_call: TRBV24-1; clone_size: .; j_call: TRBJ2-5; cdr3_aa: CATSRQGVHGETQYF; cdr3_nt: TGTGCCACCAGTCGTCAGGGGGTCCACGGGGAGACCCAGTACTTC
d_call: .; v_call: TRBV11-2; clone_size: .; j_call: TRBJ1-1; cdr3_aa: CASSLLAPRTEAFF; cdr3_nt: TGTGCCAGCAGCTTACTTGCCCCGAGGACTGAAGCTTTCTTT
d_call: TRBD2; v_call: TRBV5-4; clone_size: .; j_call: TRBJ2-3; cdr3_aa: CASSSGLAGGGDTQYF; cdr3_nt: TGTGCCAGCAGCTCCGGACTAGCGGGAGGGGGAGATACGCAGTATTTT
d_call: TRBD1; v_call: TRBV7-9; clone_size: once; j_call: TRBJ1-2; cdr3_aa: CASSLAETGLEGYTF; cdr3_nt: TGTGCCAGCAGCTTAGCCGAGACAGGGTTAGAAGGCTACACCTTC
d_call: .; v_call: TRBV28; clone_size: .; j_call: TRBJ1-2; cdr3_aa: CASSTGFYGYTF; cdr3_nt: TGTGCCAGCAGCACAGGGTTTTATGGCTACACCTTC
d_call: TRBD1; v_call: TRBV9; clone_size: .; j_call: TRBJ2-1; cdr3_aa: CASSVQQGPNEQFF; cdr3_nt: TGTGCCAGCAGCGTACAACAGGGGCCCAATGAGCAGTTCTTC
d_call: TRBD2; v_call: TRBV4-1; clone_size: .; j_call: TRBJ2-1; cdr3_aa: CASSQAGLAGLYNEQFF; cdr3_nt: TGCGCCAGCAGCCAAGCGGGTTTAGCGGGCCTATACAATGAGCAGTTCTTC
d_call: TRBD1; v_call: TRBV7-7; clone_size: .; j_call: TRBJ2-1; cdr3_aa: CASSLSRDRGYNEQFF; cdr3_nt: TGTGCTAGCAGCCTCAGCCGGGACAGGGGCTACAATGAGCAGTTCTTC
d_call: .; v_call: TRBV5-4; clone_size: .; j_call: TRBJ1-1; cdr3_aa: CASGREGNTEAFF; cdr3_nt: TGTGCCAGCGGCAGGGAGGGGAACACTGAAGCTTTCTTT
d_call: TRBD1; v_call: TRBV5-1; clone_size: .; j_call: TRBJ1-2; cdr3_aa: CASSPQQGRYGYTF; cdr3_nt: TGCGCCAGCAGCCCACAACAGGGGCGATATGGCTACACCTTC
d_call: TRBD1; v_call: TRBV29-1; clone_size: many; j_call: TRBJ2-3; cdr3_aa: CSGDRGGTDTQYF; cdr3_nt: TGCAGCGGGGACAGGGGGGGTACAGATACGCAGTATTTT
d_call: .; v_call: TRBV28; clone_size: .; j_call: TRBJ1-5; cdr3_aa: CASSPSPSGLGQRPQHF; cdr3_nt: TGTGCCAGCAGTCCCAGCCCCTCCGGACTCGGTCAGAGGCCCCAGCATTTT
d_call: TRBD1; v_call: TRBV6-1; clone_size: .; j_call: TRBJ2-7; cdr3_aa: CASSEGQGESEQYF; cdr3_nt: TGTGCCAGCAGTGAAGGACAGGGGGAATCCGAGCAGTACTTC
d_call: .; v_call: TRBV30; clone_size: .; j_call: TRBJ1-5; cdr3_aa: CAWSRGSNQPQHF; cdr3_nt: TGTGCCTGGAGTCGGGGTAGCAATCAGCCCCAGCATTTT
d_call: TRBD2; v_call: TRBV5-1; clone_size: .; j_call: TRBJ2-5; cdr3_aa: CASSLEASGETQYF; cdr3_nt: TGCGCCAGCAGCTTGGAGGCTAGCGGGGAGACCCAGTACTTC
d_call: TRBD1; v_call: TRBV10-2; clone_size: .; j_call: TRBJ1-5; cdr3_aa: CASSESRQGNQPQHF; cdr3_nt: TGCGCCAGCAGTGAGTCTCGACAGGGGAATCAGCCCCAGCATTTT
d_call: .; v_call: TRBV6-2/TRBV6-3; clone_size: .; j_call: TRBJ1-6; cdr3_aa: CASSYGAADGRSPLHF; cdr3_nt: TGTGCCAGCAGTTATGGCGCAGCGGACGGAAGGTCACCCCTCCACTTT